The 15 T cell receptor beta chains listed next were all sequenced from one sample in a study of post-analysis software for immune sequencing data. Study-wide points: There were a few TRBV segments more frequent in patients than controls, and TRBV5-6, TRBV5-1 and TRBV20-1 were among them.

Presence of unique molecular identifiers characterized the TCR beta cDNA libraries. Using its own MiXCR run on the PCR reads, TCRdb lists one record per CDR3 protein. The repertoire includes approximately 690,000 distinct CDR3 sequences, around 64% of them detected once, and 10% to 12% sits in the top ten. These TCRs' antigens remain unknown. The specimen was blood. These receptors were obtained from a girl aged 2 to 9 with multiple sclerosis.

The chain is built from TRBV9 and TRBJ1-2, with a tentative D call TRBD1 (5 bases). Germline lookup yields CDR1 SGDLS and CDR2 YYNGEE. The CDR3 is 14 amino acids. V lost 0 bases and J 8 bases, leaving 14 bases between the germline ends. CDR3 amino acids: CASSVGDSGRGYTF. As DNA, the CDR3 is TGTGCCAGCAGCGTAGGCGACAGCGGGAGGGGCTACACCTTC.

This clonotype was observed a few times. The V call is TRBV6-5, the J call TRBJ2-3, with 8 bases matching TRBD2. Germline CDR1 reads MNHEY; CDR2 reads SVGAGI. The CDR3 loop spans 14 amino acids. V shed 6 bases and J 2 bases; nucleotides not matched to a gene: 4. Written as DNA, the CDR3 is TGTGCCAGCAGAGGACTAGCCTACACAGATACGCAGTATTTT. Residues: CASRGLAYTDTQYF.

This sequence joins TRBV4-1 and TRBJ1-1; 8 bases agree with TRBD1. Germline loops: CDR1 MGHRA, CDR2 YSYEKL. The CDR3 length is 15 residues. Trimming cost V 3 bases and J 2 bases; bases outside gene matches: 5. The CDR3, as DNA: TGCGCCAGCAGCCAGGCCGGGACAGGTAACACTGAAGCTTTCTTT. Amino acids: CASSQAGTGNTEAFF.

The rearrangement joins TRBV7-6 to TRBJ2-2; possible D gene TRBD2, 6 bases. Germline lookup yields CDR1 SGHVS and CDR2 FNYEAQ. The length of the CDR3 is 15 residues. V was trimmed by 5 bases and J by 0 bases, leaving 10 bases between them. The CDR3 nucleotides are TGTGCCAGCAGCCTTGGGACTCCGAACACCGGGGAGCTGTTTTTT. It specifies CASSLGTPNTGELFF.

V is TRBV27 and J is TRBJ2-5, with a possible D match to TRBD1 (5 bases). Germline CDR1 is MNHEY and CDR2 is SMNVEV (reference sequence). Trimming took 8 bases from V and 3 from J, leaving 22 bases between them. The CDR3 sequence is 16 residues long. The CDR3 here is CASEKGSIPLKETQYF. CDR3 nucleotide sequence: TGTGCCAGCGAAAAGGGGTCGATTCCCCTAAAAGAGACCCAGTACTTC.

A remark on this clonotype: One end of the junction is discordant with germline, which a read error may explain. V usage is TRBV12-3 or TRBV12-4 and J usage is TRBJ2-6, with D tentatively TRBD1 (5 bases). CDR3 length: 18 residues. CDR3: CASSLRGSKHSGANVRTF. In DNA, the CDR3 is TGTGCCAGCAGTTTAAGGGGCAGTAAACACTCTGGGGCCAACGTCCGGACTTTC.

This clonotype has just a few counts. J is TRBJ2-1 and V is TRBV3-1; no firm D call. CDR3 length: 15 residues. Between the trimmed V and J ends, which lost 1 base and 5 bases, there was a span of 12 bases. Germline V gene data show CDR1 as LGHDT and CDR2 as YNNKEL (reference sequence). CDR3 DNA: TGTGCCAGCAGCCAAGGTGGCGCAGGTCACAATGAGCAGTTCTTC. Amino acid sequence: CASSQGGAGHNEQFF.

The rearrangement uses TRBV20-1 and TRBJ2-1, with D maybe TRBD1 (7 bases). This CDR3 contains 13 residues. CDR1 DFQATT and CDR2 SNEGSKA come from the germline V gene (reference sequence). The V gene lost 3 bases and the J gene lost 8 bases, with 14 bases spanning the gap. CDR3 in amino acids: CSAREGQMDEQFF. The DNA of the CDR3 is TGCAGTGCTAGGGAGGGACAGATGGATGAGCAGTTCTTC.

This clonotype occurred a few times. The V call is TRBV7-2, the J call TRBJ1-2; D uncertain. CDR1 SGHTA and CDR2 FQGNSA come from the germline V gene. The CDR3 runs to 12 residues. The germline V and J ends were trimmed by 5 bases and 3 bases, with 7 bases remaining between them. CDR3: CASSPLDYGYTF. CDR3 coding DNA: TGTGCCAGCAGCCCCCTTGACTATGGCTACACCTTC. Using reference TRBV7-2 and TRBJ1-2 for the parts outside the CDR3, the full variable domain is GAGVSQSPSNKVTEKGKDVELRCDPISGHTALYWYRQSLGQGLEFLIYFQGNSAPDKSGLPSDRFSAERTGGSVSTLTIQRTQQEDSAVYLCASSPLDYGYTFGSGTRLTVV.

The chain carries TRBV5-1 and TRBJ2-7; D is uncertain. The germline CDR1 and CDR2 sequences are SGHRS and YFSETQ. V gave up 4 bases and J gave up 7 bases, with 15 bases separating them. This CDR3 spans 13 amino acids. CDR3 DNA sequence: TGCGCCAGCAGCCTCCTCAGCGTTCAAGAGCAGTACTTC. Its protein product is CASSLLSVQEQYF.

CDR3 in DNA: TGCAGCGGACTCCAACCGACGGGCAGGTACACCTTC. Residues: CSGLQPTGRYTF. The genes are TRBV29-1 and TRBJ1-2; no reliable D call. This CDR3 contains 12 residues. V gave up 7 bases and J gave up 11 bases, with 20 bases separating them. Per the germline V gene, CDR1 is SQVTM and CDR2 is ANQGSEA.

This chain joins TRBV25-1 and TRBJ2-5; TRBD1 matches 7 bases. This CDR3 contains 17 residues. CDR1 is MGHDK, CDR2 SYGVNS, per germline. V lost 0 bases, J lost 1 base, and 8 bases stayed unmatched. The CDR3 spells CASSEYRGAGGQETQYF. CDR3 bases: TGTGCCAGCAGTGAATACAGAGGCGCAGGGGGCCAAGAGACCCAGTACTTC.

V gene TRBV29-1 combines with J gene TRBJ1-2, with D maybe TRBD1 (5 bases). CDR3 size: 13 residues. Between the trimmed V and J ends, which lost 5 bases and 4 bases, there was a span of 14 bases. Germline V lookup: CDR1 SQVTM, CDR2 ANQGSEA. Here the CDR3 DNA reads TGCAGCGTTTCGACGGGGGACCGCTATGGCTACACCTTC. Encoded protein: CSVSTGDRYGYTF.

V and J are TRBV7-9 and TRBJ2-1; the D gene is possibly TRBD1 (6 bases). The CDR3 covers 18 residues. CDR1 is SEHNR, CDR2 FQNEAQ, per germline (reference sequence). Trimming shortened V by 1 base and J by 5 bases, and 21 bases separated the two germline ends. The CDR3 DNA is TGTGCCAGCAGCTTAGTGTGGGGGCTTGATTCTGGGGACAATGAGCAGTTCTTC. The encoded protein is CASSLVWGLDSGDNEQFF.

This clonotype came up a few times. This rearrangement joins TRBV6-5 to TRBJ2-3; D perhaps matches TRBD1 (6 bases). V was clipped by 4 bases and J by 5 bases, with 13 bases between them. Per germline, CDR1 MNHEY and CDR2 SVGAGI. CDR3 length equals 14 residues. CDR3 loop: CASSSYGQRDTQYF. The CDR3 region has the DNA TGTGCCAGCAGTTCCTACGGACAGCGAGATACGCAGTATTTT.